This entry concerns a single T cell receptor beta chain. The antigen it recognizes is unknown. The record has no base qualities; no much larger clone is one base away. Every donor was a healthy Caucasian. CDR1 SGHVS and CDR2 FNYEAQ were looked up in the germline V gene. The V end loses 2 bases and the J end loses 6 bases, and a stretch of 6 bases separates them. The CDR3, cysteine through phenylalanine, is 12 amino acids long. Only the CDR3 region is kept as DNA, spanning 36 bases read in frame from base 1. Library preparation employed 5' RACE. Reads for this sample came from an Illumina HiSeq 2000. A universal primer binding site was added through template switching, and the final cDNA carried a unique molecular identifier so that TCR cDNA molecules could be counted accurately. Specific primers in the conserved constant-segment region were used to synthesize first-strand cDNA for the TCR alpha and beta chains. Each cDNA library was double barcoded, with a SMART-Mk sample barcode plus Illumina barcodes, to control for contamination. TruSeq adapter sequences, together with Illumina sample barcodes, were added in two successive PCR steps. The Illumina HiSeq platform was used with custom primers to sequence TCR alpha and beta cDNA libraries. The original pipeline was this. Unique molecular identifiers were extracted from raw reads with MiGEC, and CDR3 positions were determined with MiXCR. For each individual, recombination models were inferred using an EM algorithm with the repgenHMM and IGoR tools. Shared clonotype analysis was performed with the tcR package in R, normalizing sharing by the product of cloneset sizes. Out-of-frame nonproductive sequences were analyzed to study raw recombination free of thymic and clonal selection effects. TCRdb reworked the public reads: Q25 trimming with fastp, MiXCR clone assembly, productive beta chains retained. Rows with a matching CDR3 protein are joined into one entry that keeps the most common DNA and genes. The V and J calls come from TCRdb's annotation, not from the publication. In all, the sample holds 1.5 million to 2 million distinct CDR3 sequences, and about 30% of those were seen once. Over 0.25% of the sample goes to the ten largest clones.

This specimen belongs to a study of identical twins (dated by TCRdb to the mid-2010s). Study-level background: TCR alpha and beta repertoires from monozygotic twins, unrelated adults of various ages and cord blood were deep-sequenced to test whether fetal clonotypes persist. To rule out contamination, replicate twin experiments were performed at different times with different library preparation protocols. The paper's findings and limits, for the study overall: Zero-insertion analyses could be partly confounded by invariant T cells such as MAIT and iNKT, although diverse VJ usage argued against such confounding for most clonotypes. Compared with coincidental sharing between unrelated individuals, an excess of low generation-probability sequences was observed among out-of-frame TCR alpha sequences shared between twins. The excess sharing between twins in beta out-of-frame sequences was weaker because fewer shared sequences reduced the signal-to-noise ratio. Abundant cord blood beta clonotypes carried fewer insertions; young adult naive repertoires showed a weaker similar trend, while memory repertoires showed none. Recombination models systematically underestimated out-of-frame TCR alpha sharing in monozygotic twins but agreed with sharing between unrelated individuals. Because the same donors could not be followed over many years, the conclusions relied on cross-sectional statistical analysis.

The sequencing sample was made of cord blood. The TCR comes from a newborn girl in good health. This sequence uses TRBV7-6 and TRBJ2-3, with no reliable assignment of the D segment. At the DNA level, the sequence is TGTGCCAGCAGCTTAAAGTATGATACGCAGTATTTT. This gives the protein CASSLKYDTQYF.